This T cell receptor beta chain came from a study of blood T cell repertoires in COVID-19. Background on the study: Sources were T cells, B-cell-depleted T cells, or PBMCs; the material itself was cDNA or gDNA.

This CDR3 contains 17 residues. The junction had 12 bases not matched to a gene; V was cut back by 4 bases and J by 2 bases. Source study methods: It was from reference gene primer amplification that nucleated cell counts were estimated. Sequencing was performed with immunoSEQ multiplex PCR; in TCRdb, only in-frame clones are kept and a portion is missing. For V, J and clone size, that table is used; D and trimming come from the DNA. This repertoire shows about 120,000 clones, roughly nine tenths found once; its top ten account for 25% to 30%. Specimen: peripheral blood. The receptor comes from a man aged 65 to 79 with active or convalescent COVID-19. The V and J genes are TRBV23-1 and TRBJ2-7; TRBD2 agrees at 9 bases. TRBV23-1 is designated an ORF whose function remains uncertain. The CDR3 region has the DNA TGCGCCAGCAGTCGTCCGAGGCGGGAGGGCCCGACCTACGAGCAGTACTTC. Its protein product is CASSRPRREGPTYEQYF.